This T cell receptor beta chain was obtained from a study of blood T cell repertoires in COVID-19. About the study: Collection of acute and convalescent COVID-19 samples took place in the United States, Italy and Spain. From T cells, B-cell-depleted T cells, or PBMCs came the material, which was cDNA or gDNA.

This CDR3 has 15 residues. Germline V gene data show CDR1 as MNHEY and CDR2 as SVGAGI. The ends were cut back, 2 bases at V and 4 bases at J, with 11 bases in the middle. Profiled with immunoSEQ multiplex PCR; TCRdb holds only in-frame clones, not every one. The sample lists under 95,000 clones, 80% to 95% occurring once. It was during active infection that Seattle patients were enrolled and then longitudinally followed. Sequencing used peripheral blood. This chain links TRBV6-5 with TRBJ2-2, with a weak D call TRBD1 (6 bases). The TCR sequence derives from a man in his fifties with COVID-19, enrolled during active disease. Here the CDR3 reads CASSYENRVTGELFF. The CDR3 nucleotides are TGTGCCAGCAGTTACGAGAACAGGGTCACCGGGGAGCTGTTTTTT.